Following are 17 T cell receptor beta chains from one sample sequenced in a study of cytomegalovirus exposure and HLA in healthy donors. Use of 60 Vbeta and 13 Jbeta primers characterized the PCR. Generated by immunoSEQ multiplex PCR, the TCRdb table keeps only in-frame clones and is missing some. The data show about 160,000 clones, with over 70% seen just once and 3.1% held by the top ten. Sequences were obtained from PBMCs. All receptors come from a woman aged 45 to 65 in good health and CMV-seropositive.

The CDR3 spells CSVGSETGYGYTF. The DNA for the CDR3 is TGCAGCGTGGGCTCCGAGACAGGCTATGGCTACACCTTC. V usage is TRBV29-1 and J usage is TRBJ1-2; a weak D match, TRBD1 (6 bases). V dropped 6 bases and J dropped 4 bases, with 15 bases sitting between them. Germline loops: CDR1 SQVTM, CDR2 ANQGSEA. This CDR3 has 13 amino acids. The full variable domain, its missing parts supplied by reference TRBV29-1 and TRBJ1-2, is SAVISQKPSRDICQRGTSLTIQCQVDSQVTMMFWYRQQPGQSLTLIATANQGSEATYESGFVIDKFPISRPNLTFSTLTVSNMSPEDSSIYLCSVGSETGYGYTFGSGTRLTVV.

The chain has TRBV15 and TRBJ2-5, with D unclear. The CDR3 is 14 amino acids. Trimming cost V 5 bases and J 2 bases, with 12 bases left between them. The germline CDR1 and CDR2 sequences are LNHNV and YYDKDF (reference sequence). This CDR3 reads CATSGYQVQETQYF. Here the CDR3 DNA reads TGTGCCACCAGCGGGTACCAGGTACAAGAGACCCAGTACTTC.

The V and J genes are TRBV15 and TRBJ2-3; 8 bases map to TRBD1. CDR1 is LNHNV, CDR2 YYDKDF, per germline (reference sequence). Losses at the gene ends were 5 bases for V and 2 bases for J; bases not matched to a gene: 3. The CDR3 has 14 amino acids. DNA of the CDR3: TGTGCCACCAGCTCGGGACAGGTCACAGATACGCAGTATTTT. Translated: CATSSGQVTDTQYF.

The V call is TRBV11-3, the J call TRBJ2-5; D uncertain. Trimming took 3 bases from V and 1 from J, leaving 6 bases between them. The CDR3 consists of 13 residues. Germline V CDR1 and CDR2: SGHNT, YENEEA. CDR3 DNA: TGTGCCAGCAGCTTCACTTTCCAAGAGACCCAGTACTTC. Translating gives CASSFTFQETQYF.

The table lists this clone with a count of one. The chain recombines TRBV19 with TRBJ1-2; TRBD1 matches at 7 bases. V was pared by 1 base and J by 8 bases, with 4 bases of the junction left unmatched. CDR1 and CDR2 (germline): LNHDA, SQIVND (reference sequence). The CDR3 length is 13 residues. The CDR3 region is CASSIGQDRGYTF. The DNA for the CDR3 is TGTGCCAGTAGTATAGGACAGGACAGGGGCTACACCTTC.

This sequence joins TRBV10-3 and TRBJ2-7; TRBD2 aligns across 7 bases. Germline trimming cut 2 bases from V and 2 bases from J; bases unmatched to any gene: 3. Germline V gene sequence: CDR1 ENHRY, CDR2 SYGVKD. This CDR3 spans 14 amino acids. The CDR3 DNA reads TGTGCCATCAGTGAGGCAGGGAGGGCCTACGAGCAGTACTTC. Its protein product is CAISEAGRAYEQYF.

Of note for this clone: At the DNA level, this CDR3 is encoded by other sequences in the same sample as well. This chain links TRBV5-1 with TRBJ2-6, with D hard to call. V was cut by 7 bases and J by 1 base, with 6 bases left in between. There are 13 residues in the CDR3. CDR1 SGHRS and CDR2 YFSETQ come from the germline V gene. The CDR3 DNA reads as TGCGCCAGCTCCCTATCTGGGGCCAACGTCCTGACTTTC. As protein: CASSLSGANVLTF.

The chain uses TRBV7-2 and TRBJ2-4, with D possibly matching TRBD1 (5 bases). The length of the CDR3 is 14 residues. V gave up 0 bases and J gave up 12 bases, with 15 bases separating them. Germline V gives CDR1 SGHTA, CDR2 FQGNSA. The CDR3, as DNA: TGTGCCAGCAGCTTAGCAAATGCCCAAGACAGTCAGTACTTC. This gives the protein CASSLANAQDSQYF.

V and J are TRBV6-1 and TRBJ2-4, with D possibly being TRBD1 (6 bases). Per germline, CDR1 MNHNS and CDR2 SASEGT. The CDR3 runs 14 residues. V gave up 3 bases and J gave up 9 bases, with 15 bases separating them. The CDR3 coding sequence is TGTGCCAGCAGTGATTCCAGGGGATGGAGCATTCAGTACTTC. It is translated as CASSDSRGWSIQYF.

The genes are TRBV2 and TRBJ2-3; 12 positions agree with TRBD2. CDR1 SNHLY and CDR2 FYNNEI come from the germline V gene. The CDR3 is made up of 15 amino acids. After removal of 6 bases from V and 8 bases from J, the junction contained 9 bases not matched to a gene. CDR3 amino acids: CASRDLAGGPGTQYF. The CDR3 region has the DNA TGTGCCAGCAGAGATCTAGCGGGAGGGCCCGGTACGCAGTATTTT.

This sequence joins TRBV19 and TRBJ2-3; TRBD1 matches 9 bases. Per the germline V gene, CDR1 is LNHDA and CDR2 is SQIVND (reference sequence). V shed 1 base and J 2 bases; nucleotides not matched to a gene: 7. The CDR3 extends over 17 amino acids. The CDR3 reads CASSIGGQGWFTDTQYF. The CDR3 DNA is TGTGCCAGTAGTATAGGCGGACAGGGGTGGTTCACAGATACGCAGTATTTT. Together with reference TRBV19 and TRBJ2-3, the CDR3 gives the full variable domain: DGGITQSPKYLFRKEGQNVTLSCEQNLNHDAMYWYRQDPGQGLRLIYYSQIVNDFQKGDIAEGYSVSREKKESFPLTVTSAQKNPTAFYLCASSIGGQGWFTDTQYFGPGTRLTVL.

This sequence joins TRBV19 and TRBJ1-2, with 10 bases aligning to TRBD1. V shed 6 bases and J 5 bases; nucleotides not matched to a gene: 15. In germline, CDR1 is LNHDA, CDR2 SQIVND (reference sequence). This CDR3 spans 17 amino acids. As DNA, the CDR3 is TGTGCCAGTAGCCCGGGACAGGGGTTTATGAGTGGTTATGGCTACACCTTC. It encodes CASSPGQGFMSGYGYTF. Filled out from reference TRBV19 and TRBJ1-2, the complete variable domain reads DGGITQSPKYLFRKEGQNVTLSCEQNLNHDAMYWYRQDPGQGLRLIYYSQIVNDFQKGDIAEGYSVSREKKESFPLTVTSAQKNPTAFYLCASSPGQGFMSGYGYTFGSGTRLTVV.

The chain couples TRBV11-2 to TRBJ1-1; D unclear. There are 14 residues in the CDR3. Trimming removed 1 base from V and 5 bases from J, with 11 bases in between. Germline lookup yields CDR1 SGHAT and CDR2 FQNNGV. This chain's CDR3 is CASSLVKLGTEAFF. CDR3 nucleotides: TGTGCCAGCAGCTTAGTAAAGCTCGGGACTGAAGCTTTCTTT.

This clone was observed a single time. The V and J genes are TRBV19 and TRBJ1-1; 7 bases map to TRBD1. Trimming cost V 3 bases and J 1 base; bases outside gene matches: 2. This CDR3 is 14 amino acids long. Germline CDR1 LNHDA, CDR2 SQIVND (reference sequence). The CDR3 spells CASSIQGGNTEAFF. CDR3 sequence (DNA): TGTGCCAGTAGTATTCAGGGGGGGAACACTGAAGCTTTCTTT.

This clone was observed a single time. The chain is built from TRBV18 and TRBJ1-1; D not certain. CDR3 size: 15 residues. Deletions cut 3 bases from V and 3 bases from J, with 14 bases between. CDR1 and CDR2 from the germline V gene are KGHSH and LQKENI. This chain's CDR3 is CASSPTHRDYTEAFF. The CDR3 bases are TGTGCCAGCTCACCTACTCACCGAGATTACACTGAAGCTTTCTTT. The full variable domain, completed using reference TRBV18 and TRBJ1-1, is NAGVMQNPRHLVRRRGQEARLRCSPMKGHSHVYWYRQLPEEGLKFMVYLQKENIIDESGMPKERFSAEFPKEGPSILRIQQVVRGDSAAYFCASSPTHRDYTEAFFGQGTRLTVV.

The chain has TRBV11-2 and TRBJ2-3; 9 nucleotides match TRBD2. Unmatched junction bases numbered 10, after V lost 2 bases and J lost 4 bases. The length of the CDR3 is 17 residues. Germline V gene sequence: CDR1 SGHAT, CDR2 FQNNGV. In nucleotides, the CDR3 is TGTGCCAGCAGCTTAAATCGAGCGGGAGGAGTCCCAGATACGCAGTATTTT. Translating it yields CASSLNRAGGVPDTQYF.

V gene TRBV5-1 combines with J gene TRBJ2-2, with TRBD1 as a possible D gene (6 bases). The CDR3 consists of 14 residues. V was cut by 5 bases and J by 4 bases, with 12 bases left in between. Per the germline V gene, CDR1 is SGHRS and CDR2 is YFSETQ. The CDR3 sequence is CASRTTGSTGELFF. CDR3 coding DNA: TGCGCCAGCAGAACGACAGGATCCACCGGGGAGCTGTTTTTT.